This T cell receptor (beta chain) was captured by sequencing in a study of OX40 agonist ivuxolimab in advanced cancers. As for the study in general: Of the participants, over 30% had some prior anti-PD-1, anti-PD-L1 or anti-CTLA-4 therapy, which was allowed.

As for this clone: The antigen is undetermined.

Only in-frame clones appear in the TCRdb table, and some are missing; sequencing was by immunoSEQ multiplex PCR. The sample yields about 50,000 clones, 84% seen once. This CDR3 contains 15 residues. General observations from the study: Fewer expanded clones were found on average in CD4+ than in CD8+ T cells. There was clonal expansion of CD4+ and CD8+ blood T cells by week 6 at 0.1 to 3.0 mg/kg.

This TCR came from an adult with an advanced solid tumor such as melanoma, head and neck, liver or kidney cancer. The sample in question was CD4+ or CD8+ T cells sorted from blood, obtained in a trial of the OX40 agonist ivuxolimab. V is TRBV21-1 and J is TRBJ2-1; the D call in the table, TRBD2, was not verified against the DNA. TRBV21-1 is a pseudogene segment. Written as DNA, the CDR3 is TGTGCCAGCGCCCAGGAGACTAGCGGGGGAAGCGAGCAGTTCTTC. Translation: CASAQETSGGSEQFF.